The clone carrying this TCR beta chain was counted many times. The antigen is undetermined. Trimming left V 6 bases short and J 4 bases short, with 17 bases between. The CDR3 has 14 residues. Germline V lookup: CDR1 SQVTM, CDR2 ANQGSEA. Semi-nested PCR with Nested Universal Primer A followed constant-region reverse priming of full-length variable regions. TCRdb passed the 5' RACE reads through MiXCR, listing each CDR3 protein once. This table holds more than 55,000 distinct CDR3 sequences, roughly 28% found once. Tregs were sorted as CD4+CD25+CD127-/low cells. Study-level findings and limits: Greatest tumor Treg TCR overlap was with tumor naive CD4+ cells. The TCR gene usage of tumor memory CD4+ T cells clustered together with blood and lymph node memory CD4+ cells and with lymph node naive CD4+ cells.

The chain links TRBV29-1 to TRBJ2-3, with D possibly being TRBD2 (5 bases). Source material: tumor-infiltrating Tregs sorted from the breast tumor. This receptor was identified in a female donor with breast cancer. CDR3 DNA sequence: TGCAGCGTGGACGGCCCTAGCTCCGCAGATACGCAGTATTTT. Amino acids: CSVDGPSSADTQYF.